This T cell receptor (beta chain) was recorded in a study of blood T cells in healthy people across ages. This clonotype was detected ten times or more. Using a J-beta primer mix together with a sample-barcoded 5' primer, a second PCR was run for about 7 to 12 cycles. Each CDR3 protein is one row after TCRdb ran MiXCR on the 5' RACE reads. Of hundreds of thousands of distinct CDR3 sequences listed, 25% to 35% were seen once; the top ten hold 15% to 20%. The V end was cut by 2 bases, the J end by 2 bases, with 10 bases between. CDR3 size: 14 residues. Germline values: CDR1 KGHSH, CDR2 LQKENI. The clonotype was recovered from a woman of 80 years or more in good health. This sequence joins TRBV18 and TRBJ2-7; possible D gene TRBD1, 6 bases. The specimen sequenced was blood. In DNA, the CDR3 is TGTGCCAGCTCACCATCTCCAGGGGCCTACGAGCAGTACTTC. Amino acids: CASSPSPGAYEQYF.